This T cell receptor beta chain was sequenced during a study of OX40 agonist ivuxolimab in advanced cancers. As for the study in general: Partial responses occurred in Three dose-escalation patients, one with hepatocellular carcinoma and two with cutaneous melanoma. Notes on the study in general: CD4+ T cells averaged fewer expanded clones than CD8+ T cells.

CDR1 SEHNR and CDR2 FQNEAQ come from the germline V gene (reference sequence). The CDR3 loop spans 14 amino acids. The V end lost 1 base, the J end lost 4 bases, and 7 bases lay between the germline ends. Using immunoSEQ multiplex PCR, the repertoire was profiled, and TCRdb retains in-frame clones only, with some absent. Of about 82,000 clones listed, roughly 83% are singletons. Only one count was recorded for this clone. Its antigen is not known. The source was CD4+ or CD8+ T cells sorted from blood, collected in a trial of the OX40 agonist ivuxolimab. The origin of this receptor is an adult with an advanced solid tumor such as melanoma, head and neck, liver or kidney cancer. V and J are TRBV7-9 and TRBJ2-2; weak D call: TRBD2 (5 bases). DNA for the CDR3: TGTGCCAGCAGCTTAGTAGAGGGCACCGGGGAGCTGTTTTTT. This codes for CASSLVEGTGELFF. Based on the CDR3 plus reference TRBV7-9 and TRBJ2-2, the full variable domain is DTGVSQNPRHKITKRGQNVTFRCDPISEHNRLYWYRQTLGQGPEFLTYFQNEAQLEKSRLLSDRFSAERPKGSFSTLEIQRTEQGDSAMYLCASSLVEGTGELFFGEGSRLTVL.